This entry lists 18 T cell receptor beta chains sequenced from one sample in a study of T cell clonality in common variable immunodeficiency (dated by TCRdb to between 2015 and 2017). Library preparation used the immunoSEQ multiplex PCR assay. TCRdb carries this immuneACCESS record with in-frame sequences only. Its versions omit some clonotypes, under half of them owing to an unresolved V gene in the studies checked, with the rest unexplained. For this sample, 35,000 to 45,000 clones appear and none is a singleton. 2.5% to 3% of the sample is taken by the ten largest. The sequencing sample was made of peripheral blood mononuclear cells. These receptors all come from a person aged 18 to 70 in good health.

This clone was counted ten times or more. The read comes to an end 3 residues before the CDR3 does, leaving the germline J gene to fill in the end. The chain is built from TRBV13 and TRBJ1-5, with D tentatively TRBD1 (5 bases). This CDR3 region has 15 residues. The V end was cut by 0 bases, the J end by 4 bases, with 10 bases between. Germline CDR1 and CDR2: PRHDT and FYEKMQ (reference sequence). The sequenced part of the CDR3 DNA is TGTGCCAGCAGCTTAGGCCGGGGGATAAATCAGCCC. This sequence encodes CASSLGRGINQP. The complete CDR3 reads CASSLGRGINQPQHF.

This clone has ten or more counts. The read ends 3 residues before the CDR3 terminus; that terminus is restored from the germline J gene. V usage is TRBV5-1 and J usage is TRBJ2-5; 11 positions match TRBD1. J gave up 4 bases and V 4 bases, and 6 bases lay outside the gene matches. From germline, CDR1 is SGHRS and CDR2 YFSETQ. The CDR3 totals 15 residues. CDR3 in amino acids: CASSGGTGGPETQYF. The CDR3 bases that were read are TGCGCCAGCAGCGGAGGGACAGGGGGACCAGAGACC. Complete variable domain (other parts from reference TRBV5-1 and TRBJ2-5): KAGVTQTPRYLIKTRGQQVTLSCSPISGHRSVSWYQQTPGQGLQFLFEYFSETQRNKGNFPGRFSGRQFSNSRSEMNVSTLELGDSALYLCASSGGTGGPETQYFGPGTRLLVL.

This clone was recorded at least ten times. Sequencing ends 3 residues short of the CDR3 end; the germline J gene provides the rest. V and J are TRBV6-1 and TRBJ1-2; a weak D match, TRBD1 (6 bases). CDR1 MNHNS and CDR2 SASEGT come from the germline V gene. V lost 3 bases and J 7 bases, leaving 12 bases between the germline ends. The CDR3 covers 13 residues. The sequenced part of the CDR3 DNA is TGTGCCAGCAGTGACGGGGGGCTGGGTGGC. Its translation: CASSDGGLGG. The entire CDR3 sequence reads CASSDGGLGGYTF.

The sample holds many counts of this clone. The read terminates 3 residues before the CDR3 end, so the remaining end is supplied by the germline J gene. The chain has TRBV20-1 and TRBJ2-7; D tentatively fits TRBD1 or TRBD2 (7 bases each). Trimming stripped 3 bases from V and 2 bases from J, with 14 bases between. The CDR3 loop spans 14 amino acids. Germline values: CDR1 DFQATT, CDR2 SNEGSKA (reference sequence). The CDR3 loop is CSARGRGLAYEQYF. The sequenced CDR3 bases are TGCAGTGCTAGGGGGAGGGGGCTTGCCTACGAG.

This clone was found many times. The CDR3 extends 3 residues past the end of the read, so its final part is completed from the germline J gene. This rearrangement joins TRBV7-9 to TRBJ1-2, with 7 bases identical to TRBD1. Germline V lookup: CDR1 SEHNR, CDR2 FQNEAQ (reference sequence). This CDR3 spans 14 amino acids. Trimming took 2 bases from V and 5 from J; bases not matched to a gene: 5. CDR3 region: CASSLTGVGYGYTF. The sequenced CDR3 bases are TGTGCCAGCAGCTTAACAGGGGTCGGATATGGC.

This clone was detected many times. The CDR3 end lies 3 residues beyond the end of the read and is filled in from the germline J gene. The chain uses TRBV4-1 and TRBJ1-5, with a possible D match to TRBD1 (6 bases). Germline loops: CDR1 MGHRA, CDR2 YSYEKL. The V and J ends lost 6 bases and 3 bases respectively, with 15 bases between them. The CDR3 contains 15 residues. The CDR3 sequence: CASSPQGLLNQPQHF. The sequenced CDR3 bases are TGCGCCAGCAGTCCCCAGGGGCTCCTCAATCAGCCC.

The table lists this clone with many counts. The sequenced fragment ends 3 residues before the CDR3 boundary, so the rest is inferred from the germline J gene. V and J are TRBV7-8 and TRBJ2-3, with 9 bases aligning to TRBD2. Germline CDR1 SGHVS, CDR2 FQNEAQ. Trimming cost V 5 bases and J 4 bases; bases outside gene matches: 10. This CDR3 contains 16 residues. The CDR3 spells CASSRRVAGEADTQYF. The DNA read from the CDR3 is TGTGCCAGCAGCCGAAGGGTAGCGGGAGAGGCAGATACG. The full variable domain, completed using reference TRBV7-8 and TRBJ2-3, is GAGVSQSPRYKVAKRGQDVALRCDPISGHVSLFWYQQALGQGPEFLTYFQNEAQLDKSGLPSDRFFAERPEGSVSTLKIQRTQQEDSAVYLCASSRRVAGEADTQYFGPGTRLTVL.

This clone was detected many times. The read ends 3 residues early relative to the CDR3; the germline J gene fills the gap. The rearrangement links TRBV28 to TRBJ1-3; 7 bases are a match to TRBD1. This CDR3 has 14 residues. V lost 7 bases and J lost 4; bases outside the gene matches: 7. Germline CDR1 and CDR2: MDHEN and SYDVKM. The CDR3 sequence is CASIRGIRGNTIYF. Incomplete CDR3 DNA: TGTGCCAGCATCAGGGGGATTAGGGGAAACACC. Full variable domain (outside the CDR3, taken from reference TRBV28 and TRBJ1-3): DVKVTQSSRYLVKRTGEKVFLECVQDMDHENMFWYRQDPGLGLRLIYFSYDVKMKEKGDIPEGYSVSREKKERFSLILESASTNQTSMYLCASIRGIRGNTIYFGEGSWLTVV.

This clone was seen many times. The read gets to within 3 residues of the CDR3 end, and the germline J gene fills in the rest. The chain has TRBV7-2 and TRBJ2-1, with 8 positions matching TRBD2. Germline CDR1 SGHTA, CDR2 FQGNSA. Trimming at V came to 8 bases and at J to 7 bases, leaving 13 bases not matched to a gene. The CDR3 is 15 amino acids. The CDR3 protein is CASGHRGGSENEQFF. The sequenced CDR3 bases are TGTGCCAGCGGCCACCGGGGGGGTTCTGAAAATGAG.

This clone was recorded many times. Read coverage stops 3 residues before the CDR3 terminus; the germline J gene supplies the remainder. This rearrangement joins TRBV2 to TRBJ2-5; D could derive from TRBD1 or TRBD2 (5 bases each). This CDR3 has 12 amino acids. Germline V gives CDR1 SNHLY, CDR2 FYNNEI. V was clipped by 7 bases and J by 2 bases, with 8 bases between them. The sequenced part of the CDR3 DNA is TGTGCCAGCAACGAGGGGCAAGAGACC. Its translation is CASNEGQET. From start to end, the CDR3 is CASNEGQETQYF.

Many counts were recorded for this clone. The part of the CDR3 DNA that was read is TGCAGTGCTAGAGATTTGGCTAGCGGGAGCCTCACAGATACG. As protein: CSARDLASGSLTDT. The CDR3, in full, reads CSARDLASGSLTDTQYF. This chain uses TRBV20-1 with TRBJ2-3, with TRBD2 identical over 10 bases. The read falls 3 residues short of the CDR3 end, and the missing part is taken from the germline J gene. The CDR3 extends over 17 amino acids. CDR1 and CDR2 (germline): DFQATT, SNEGSKA (reference sequence). V trimming: 0 bases; J trimming: 2 bases; junction bases outside the gene matches: 8.

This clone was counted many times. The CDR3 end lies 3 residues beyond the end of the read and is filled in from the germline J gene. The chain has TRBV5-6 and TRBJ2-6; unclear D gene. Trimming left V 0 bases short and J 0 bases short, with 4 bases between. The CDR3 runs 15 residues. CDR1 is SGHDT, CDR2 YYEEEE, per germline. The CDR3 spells CASSLGASGANVLTF. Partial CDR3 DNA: TGTGCCAGCAGCTTGGGGGCCTCTGGGGCCAACGTC.

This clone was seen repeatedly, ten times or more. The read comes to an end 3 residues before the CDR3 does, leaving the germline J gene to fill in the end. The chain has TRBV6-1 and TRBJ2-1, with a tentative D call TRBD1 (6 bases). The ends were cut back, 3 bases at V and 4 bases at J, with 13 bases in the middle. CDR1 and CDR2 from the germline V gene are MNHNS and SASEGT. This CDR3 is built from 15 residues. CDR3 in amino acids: CASSDSGTLYNEQFF. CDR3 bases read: TGTGCCAGCAGTGATTCCGGGACACTTTACAATGAG.

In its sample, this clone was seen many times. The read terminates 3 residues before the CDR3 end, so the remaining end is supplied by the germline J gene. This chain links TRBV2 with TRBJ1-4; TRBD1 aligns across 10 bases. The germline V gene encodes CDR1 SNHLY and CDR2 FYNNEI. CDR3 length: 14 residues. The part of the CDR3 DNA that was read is TGTGCCAGCAGCTATGACAGGGGGCCCCTTAGA. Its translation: CASSYDRGPLR. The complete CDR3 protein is CASSYDRGPLRLFF.

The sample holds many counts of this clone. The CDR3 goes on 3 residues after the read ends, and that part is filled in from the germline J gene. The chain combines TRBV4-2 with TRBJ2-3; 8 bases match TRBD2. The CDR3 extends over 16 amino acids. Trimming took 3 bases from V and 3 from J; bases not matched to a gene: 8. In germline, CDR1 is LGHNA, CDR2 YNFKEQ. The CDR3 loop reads CASSQVSGGETDTQYF. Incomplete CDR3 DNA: TGTGCCAGCAGCCAGGTTTCCGGGGGGGAGACAGATACG.

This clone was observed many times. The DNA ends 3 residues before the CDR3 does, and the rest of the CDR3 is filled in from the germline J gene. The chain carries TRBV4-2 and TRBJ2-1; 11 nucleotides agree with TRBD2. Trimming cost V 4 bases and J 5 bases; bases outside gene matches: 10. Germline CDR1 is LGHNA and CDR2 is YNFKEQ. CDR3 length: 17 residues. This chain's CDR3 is CASSPDDSGGANNEQFF. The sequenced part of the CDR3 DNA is TGTGCCAGCAGCCCCGATGATAGCGGGGGGGCCAACAATGAG.

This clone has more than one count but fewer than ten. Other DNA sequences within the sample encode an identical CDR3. CDR3 bases read: TGTGCCAGTAGTATCCGGGACAGGGGCTCTGGGGCCAACGTC. It specifies CASSIRDRGSGANV. The whole CDR3 is CASSIRDRGSGANVLTF. The chain recombines TRBV19 with TRBJ2-6; 10 positions match TRBD1. The read is 3 residues too short to cover the CDR3 end, so that end is filled in from the germline J gene. Per germline, CDR1 LNHDA and CDR2 SQIVND (reference sequence). J was trimmed by 0 bases and V by 3 bases; bases with no gene match: 2. The CDR3 is 17 amino acids.

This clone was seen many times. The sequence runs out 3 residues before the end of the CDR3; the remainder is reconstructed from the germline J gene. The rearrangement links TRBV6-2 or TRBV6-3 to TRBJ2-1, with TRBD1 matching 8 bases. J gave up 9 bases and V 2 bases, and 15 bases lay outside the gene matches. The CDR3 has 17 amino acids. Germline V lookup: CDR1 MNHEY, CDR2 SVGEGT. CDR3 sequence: CASSYTAGTGFVGEQFF. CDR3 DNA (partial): TGTGCCAGCAGTTACACGGCCGGGACAGGTTTTGTGGGTGAG.